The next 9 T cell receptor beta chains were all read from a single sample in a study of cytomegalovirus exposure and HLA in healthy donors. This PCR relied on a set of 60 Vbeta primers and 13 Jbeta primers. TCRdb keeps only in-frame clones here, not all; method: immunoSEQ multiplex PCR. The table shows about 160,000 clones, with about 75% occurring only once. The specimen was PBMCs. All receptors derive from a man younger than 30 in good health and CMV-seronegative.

The CDR3 reads CASRIPSGGGYNEQFF. The CDR3 DNA reads as TGTGCCAGCAGGATCCCGTCCGGGGGAGGGTACAATGAGCAGTTCTTC. The chain has TRBV28 and TRBJ2-1; 7 nucleotides match TRBD2. V gave up 6 bases and J gave up 4 bases; unmatched junction bases: 12. CDR3 length equals 16 residues. Germline CDR1 MDHEN, CDR2 SYDVKM.

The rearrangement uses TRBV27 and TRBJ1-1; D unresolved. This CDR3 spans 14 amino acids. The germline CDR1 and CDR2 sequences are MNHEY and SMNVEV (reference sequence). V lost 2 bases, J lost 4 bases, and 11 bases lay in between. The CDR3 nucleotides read TGTGCCAGCAGTTTAGAGGGCCCCCCCACTGAAGCTTTCTTT. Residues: CASSLEGPPTEAFF.

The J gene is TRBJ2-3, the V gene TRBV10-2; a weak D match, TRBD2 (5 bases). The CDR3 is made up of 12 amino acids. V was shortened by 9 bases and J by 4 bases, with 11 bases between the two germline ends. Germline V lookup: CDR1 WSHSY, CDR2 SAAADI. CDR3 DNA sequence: TGCGCCAGTCGGGCTAGCCCAGATACGCAGTATTTT. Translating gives CASRASPDTQYF.

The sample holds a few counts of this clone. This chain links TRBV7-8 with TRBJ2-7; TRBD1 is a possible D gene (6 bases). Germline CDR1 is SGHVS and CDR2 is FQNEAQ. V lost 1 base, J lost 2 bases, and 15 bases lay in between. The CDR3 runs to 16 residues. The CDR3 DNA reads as TGTGCCAGCAGCTTAGGGGCAGGGGCACACCCCTACGAGCAGTACTTC. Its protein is CASSLGAGAHPYEQYF.

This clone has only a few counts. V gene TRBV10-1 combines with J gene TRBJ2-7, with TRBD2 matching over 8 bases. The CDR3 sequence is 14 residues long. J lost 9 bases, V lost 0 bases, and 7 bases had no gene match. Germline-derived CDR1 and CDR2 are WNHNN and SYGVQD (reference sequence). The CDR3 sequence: CASSESSGRNGQYF. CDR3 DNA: TGCGCCAGCAGTGAGTCAAGCGGGAGAAACGGGCAGTACTTC.

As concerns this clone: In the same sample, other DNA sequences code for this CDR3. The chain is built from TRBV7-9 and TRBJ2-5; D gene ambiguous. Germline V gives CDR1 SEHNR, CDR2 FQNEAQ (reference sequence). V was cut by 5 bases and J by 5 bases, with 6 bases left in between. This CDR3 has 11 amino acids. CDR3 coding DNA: TGTGCCAGCAGCCCAGCGGAGACCCAGTACTTC. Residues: CASSPAETQYF.

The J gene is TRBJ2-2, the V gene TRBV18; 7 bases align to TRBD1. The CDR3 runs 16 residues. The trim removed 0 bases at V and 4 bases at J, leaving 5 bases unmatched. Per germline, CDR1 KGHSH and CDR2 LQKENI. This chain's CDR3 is CASSPPGQSFTGELFF. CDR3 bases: TGTGCCAGCTCACCACCGGGACAGAGCTTCACCGGGGAGCTGTTTTTT.

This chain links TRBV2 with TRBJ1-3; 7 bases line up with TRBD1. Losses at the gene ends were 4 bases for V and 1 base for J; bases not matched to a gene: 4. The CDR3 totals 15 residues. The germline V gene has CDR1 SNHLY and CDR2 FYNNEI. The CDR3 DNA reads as TGTGCCAGCAGTGGGCAGGGACAGTCTGGAAACACCATATATTTT. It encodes CASSGQGQSGNTIYF.

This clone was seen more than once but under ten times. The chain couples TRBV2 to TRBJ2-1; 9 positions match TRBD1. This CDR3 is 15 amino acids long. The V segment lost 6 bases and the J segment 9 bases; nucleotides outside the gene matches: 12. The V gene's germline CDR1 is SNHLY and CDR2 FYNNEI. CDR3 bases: TGTGCCAGCAGGGGGGGGACAGGGCAGTCGGGTGAGCAGTTCTTC. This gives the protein CASRGGTGQSGEQFF.